This TCR beta chain was found in a study of blood T cell repertoires in COVID-19. As for the study in general: Acute-phase and convalescent COVID-19 samples originated in the United States, Italy and Spain. T cells, B-cell-depleted T cells, or PBMCs provided the cDNA or gDNA that served as material.

Study processing details: Using reference gene primer amplification, nucleated cell counts were estimated. The data were produced by immunoSEQ multiplex PCR, yet TCRdb's version contains in-frame clones alone and is incomplete. V, J and clone size are those of that table, while D and trimming were read from the DNA. Of some 89,000 clones in the sample, around three quarters are singletons; the top ten hold 7%. The CDR3 contains 16 residues. J was trimmed by 6 bases and V by 4 bases; bases with no gene match: 11. Germline loops: CDR1 MNHEY, CDR2 SVGAGI. The V call is TRBV6-5, the J call TRBJ1-5; 8 nucleotides align to TRBD1. The source is a man between 65 and 80 years old with acute or convalescent COVID-19. Sequencing used peripheral blood. Here the CDR3 DNA reads TGTGCCAGCAGTTCCAATCTTCAGGGGGCCAGTCAGCCCCAGCATTTT. Its translation: CASSSNLQGASQPQHF.